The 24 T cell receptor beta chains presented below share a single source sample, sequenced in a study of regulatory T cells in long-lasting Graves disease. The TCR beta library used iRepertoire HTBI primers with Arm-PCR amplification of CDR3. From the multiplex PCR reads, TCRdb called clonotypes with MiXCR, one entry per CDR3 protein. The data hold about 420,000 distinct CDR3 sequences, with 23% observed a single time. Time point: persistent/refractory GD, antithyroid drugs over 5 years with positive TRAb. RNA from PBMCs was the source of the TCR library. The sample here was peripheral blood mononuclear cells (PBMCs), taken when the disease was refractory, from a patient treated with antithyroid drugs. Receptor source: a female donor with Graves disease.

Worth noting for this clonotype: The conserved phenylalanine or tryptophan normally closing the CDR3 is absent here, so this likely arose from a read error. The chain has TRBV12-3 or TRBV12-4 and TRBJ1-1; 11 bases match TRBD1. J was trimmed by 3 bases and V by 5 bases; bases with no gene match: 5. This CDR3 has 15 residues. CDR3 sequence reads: CASSQGTGGDTEAFL. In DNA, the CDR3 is TGTGCCAGCAGTCAAGGGACAGGGGGTGACACTGAAGCTTTCCTT.

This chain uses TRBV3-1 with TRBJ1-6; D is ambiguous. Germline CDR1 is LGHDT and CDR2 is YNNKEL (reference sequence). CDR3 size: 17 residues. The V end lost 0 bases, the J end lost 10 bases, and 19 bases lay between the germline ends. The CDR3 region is CASSQEFWVSSISPLHF. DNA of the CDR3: TGTGCCAGCAGCCAAGAGTTTTGGGTCAGTAGCATATCACCCCTCCACTTT.

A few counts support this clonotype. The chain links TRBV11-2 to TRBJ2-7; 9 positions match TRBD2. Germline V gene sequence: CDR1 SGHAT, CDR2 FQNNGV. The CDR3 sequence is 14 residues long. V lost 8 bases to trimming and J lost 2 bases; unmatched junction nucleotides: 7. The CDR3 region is CASSASSGTYEQYF. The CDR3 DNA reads TGTGCCAGCTCGGCCTCTAGCGGGACCTACGAGCAGTACTTC.

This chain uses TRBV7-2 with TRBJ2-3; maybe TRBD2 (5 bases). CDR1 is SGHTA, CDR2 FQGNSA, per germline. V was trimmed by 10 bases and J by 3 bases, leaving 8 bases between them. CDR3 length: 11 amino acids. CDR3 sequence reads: CATPGTDTQYF. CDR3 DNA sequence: TGTGCCACTCCGGGGACAGATACGCAGTATTTT.

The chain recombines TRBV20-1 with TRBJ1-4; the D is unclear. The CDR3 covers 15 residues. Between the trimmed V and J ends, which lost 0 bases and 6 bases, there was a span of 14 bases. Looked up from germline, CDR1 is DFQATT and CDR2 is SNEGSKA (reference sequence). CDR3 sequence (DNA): TGCAGTGCTAGAGATAGTTCACGGTATCATGAAAAACTGTTTTTT. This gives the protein CSARDSSRYHEKLFF.

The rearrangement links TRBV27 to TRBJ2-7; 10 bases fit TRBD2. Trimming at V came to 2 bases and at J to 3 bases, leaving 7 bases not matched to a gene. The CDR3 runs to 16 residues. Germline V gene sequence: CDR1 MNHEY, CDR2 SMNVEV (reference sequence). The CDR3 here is CASSLKAASGGYEQYF. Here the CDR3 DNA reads TGTGCCAGCAGTTTAAAGGCCGCTAGCGGGGGCTACGAGCAGTACTTC.

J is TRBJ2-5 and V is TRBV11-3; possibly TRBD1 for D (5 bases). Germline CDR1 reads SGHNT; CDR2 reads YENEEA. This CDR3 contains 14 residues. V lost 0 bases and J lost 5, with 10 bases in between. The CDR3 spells CASSLEAAGETQYF. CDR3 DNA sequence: TGTGCCAGCAGCTTAGAGGCGGCAGGGGAGACCCAGTACTTC.

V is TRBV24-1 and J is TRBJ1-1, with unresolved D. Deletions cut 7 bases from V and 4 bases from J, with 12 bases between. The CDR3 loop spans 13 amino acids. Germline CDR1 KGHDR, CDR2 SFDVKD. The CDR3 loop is CATSTLGSTEAFF. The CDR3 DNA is TGTGCCACCAGCACCCTTGGTTCCACTGAAGCTTTCTTT.

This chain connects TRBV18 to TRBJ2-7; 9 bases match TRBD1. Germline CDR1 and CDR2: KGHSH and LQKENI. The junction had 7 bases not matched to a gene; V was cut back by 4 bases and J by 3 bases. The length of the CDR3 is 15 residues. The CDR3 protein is CASSQRQGVVYEQYF. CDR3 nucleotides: TGTGCCAGCTCACAAAGACAGGGGGTGGTCTACGAGCAGTACTTC.

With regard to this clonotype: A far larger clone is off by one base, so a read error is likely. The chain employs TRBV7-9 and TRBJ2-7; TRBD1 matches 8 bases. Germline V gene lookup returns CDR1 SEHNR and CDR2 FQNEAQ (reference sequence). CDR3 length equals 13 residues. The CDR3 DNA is TGTGCCAGCAGTTGGGGACAGGTATACGGGCAGTACTTC. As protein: CASSWGQVYGQYF.

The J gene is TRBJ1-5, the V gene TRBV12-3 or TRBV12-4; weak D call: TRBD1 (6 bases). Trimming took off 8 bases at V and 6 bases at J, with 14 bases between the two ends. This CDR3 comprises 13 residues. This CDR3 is CASGTGWGQPQHF. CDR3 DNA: TGTGCCAGCGGAACAGGGTGGGGTCAGCCCCAGCATTTT.

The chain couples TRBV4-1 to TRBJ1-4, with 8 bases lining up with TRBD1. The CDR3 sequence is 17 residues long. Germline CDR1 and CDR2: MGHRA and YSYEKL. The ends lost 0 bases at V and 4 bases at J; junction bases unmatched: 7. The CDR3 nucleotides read TGCGCCAGCAGCCAAGAGGGCCGGACAGGGATTAATGAAAAACTGTTTTTT. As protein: CASSQEGRTGINEKLFF.

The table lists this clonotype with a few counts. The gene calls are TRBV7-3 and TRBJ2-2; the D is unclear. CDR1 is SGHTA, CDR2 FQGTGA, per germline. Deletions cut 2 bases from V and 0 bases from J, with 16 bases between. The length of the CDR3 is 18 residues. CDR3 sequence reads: CASSLGLRHPANTGELFF. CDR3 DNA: TGTGCCAGCAGCTTAGGGCTTAGGCATCCTGCGAACACCGGGGAGCTGTTTTTT.

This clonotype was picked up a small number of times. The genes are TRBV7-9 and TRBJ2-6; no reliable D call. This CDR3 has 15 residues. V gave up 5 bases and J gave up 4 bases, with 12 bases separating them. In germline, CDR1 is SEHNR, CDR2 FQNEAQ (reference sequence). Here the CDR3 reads CASSLISVGANVLTF. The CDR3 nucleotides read TGTGCCAGCAGCCTAATAAGTGTCGGGGCCAACGTCCTGACTTTC.

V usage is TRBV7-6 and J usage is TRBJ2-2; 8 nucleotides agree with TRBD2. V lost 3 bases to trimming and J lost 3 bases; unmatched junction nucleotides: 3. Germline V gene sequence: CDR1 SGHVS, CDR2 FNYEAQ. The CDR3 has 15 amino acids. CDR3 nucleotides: TGTGCCAGCAGCTTTTCACTAGCGGACACCGGGGAGCTGTTTTTT. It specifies CASSFSLADTGELFF.

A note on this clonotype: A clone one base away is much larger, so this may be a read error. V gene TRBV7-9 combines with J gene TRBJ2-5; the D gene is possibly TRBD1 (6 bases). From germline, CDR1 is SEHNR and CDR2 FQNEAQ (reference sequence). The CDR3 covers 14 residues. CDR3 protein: CASGLLARGETQYF. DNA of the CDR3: TGTGCCAGCGGCTTACTGGCCAGGGGAGAGACCCAGTACTTC.

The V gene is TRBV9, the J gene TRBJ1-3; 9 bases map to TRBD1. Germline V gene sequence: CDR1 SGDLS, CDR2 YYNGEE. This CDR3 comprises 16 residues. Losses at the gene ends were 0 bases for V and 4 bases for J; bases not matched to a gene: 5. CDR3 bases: TGTGCCAGCAGCGTAGCGACAGGGGGTGGAGGAAACACCATATATTTT. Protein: CASSVATGGGGNTIYF.

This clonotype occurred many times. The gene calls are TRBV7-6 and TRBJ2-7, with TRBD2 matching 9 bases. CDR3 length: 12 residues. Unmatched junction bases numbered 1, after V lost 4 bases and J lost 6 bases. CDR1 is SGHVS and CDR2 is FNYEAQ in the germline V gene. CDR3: CASSSTSGEQYF. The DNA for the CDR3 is TGTGCCAGCAGCTCGACTAGCGGCGAGCAGTACTTC.

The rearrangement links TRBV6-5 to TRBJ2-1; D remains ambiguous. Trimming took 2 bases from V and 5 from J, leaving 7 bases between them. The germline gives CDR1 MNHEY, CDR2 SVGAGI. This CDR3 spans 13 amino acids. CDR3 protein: CASSYPPNNEQFF. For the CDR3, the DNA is TGTGCCAGCAGTTACCCCCCAAACAATGAGCAGTTCTTC.

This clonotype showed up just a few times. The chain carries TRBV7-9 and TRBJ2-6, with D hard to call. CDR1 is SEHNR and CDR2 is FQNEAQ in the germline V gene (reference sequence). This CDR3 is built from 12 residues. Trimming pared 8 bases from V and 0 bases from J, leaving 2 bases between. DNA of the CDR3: TGTGCCAGCCCCTCTGGGGCCAACGTCCTGACTTTC. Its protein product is CASPSGANVLTF.

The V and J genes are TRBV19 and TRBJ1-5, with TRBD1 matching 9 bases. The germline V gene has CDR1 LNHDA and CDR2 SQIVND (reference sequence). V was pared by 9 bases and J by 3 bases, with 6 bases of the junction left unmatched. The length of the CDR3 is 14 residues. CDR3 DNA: TGTGCCAGCGATGGGACAGGGATCAATCAGCCCCAGCATTTT. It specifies CASDGTGINQPQHF.

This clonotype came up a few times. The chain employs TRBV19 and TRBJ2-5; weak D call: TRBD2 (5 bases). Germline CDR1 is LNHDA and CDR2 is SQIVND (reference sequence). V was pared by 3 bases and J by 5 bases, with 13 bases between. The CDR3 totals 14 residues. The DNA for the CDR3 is TGTGCCAGTAGTATGGGAGCGCTTGGGGAGACCCAGTACTTC. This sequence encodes CASSMGALGETQYF.

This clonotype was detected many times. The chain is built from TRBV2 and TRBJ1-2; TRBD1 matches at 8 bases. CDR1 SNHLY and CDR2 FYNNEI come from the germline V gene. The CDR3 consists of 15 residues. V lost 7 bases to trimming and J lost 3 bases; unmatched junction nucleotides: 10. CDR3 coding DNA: TGTGCCAGCAAAGACAGGGGATTTTGGGACTATGGCTACACCTTC. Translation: CASKDRGFWDYGYTF.

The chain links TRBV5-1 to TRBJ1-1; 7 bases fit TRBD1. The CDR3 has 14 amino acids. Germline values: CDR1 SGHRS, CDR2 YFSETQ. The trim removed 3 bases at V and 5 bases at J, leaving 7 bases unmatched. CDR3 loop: CASSWDSLSTEAFF. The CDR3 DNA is TGCGCCAGCAGCTGGGACAGTTTAAGTACTGAAGCTTTCTTT.